These T cell receptor beta chains were read from a single sample in a study of cytomegalovirus exposure and HLA in healthy donors. Sequencing used immunoSEQ multiplex PCR; TCRdb keeps in-frame clones, though not all of them. The table has 140,000 to 150,000 clones, approximately 84% seen once. Sequencing was carried out using PBMCs. All receptors derive from a woman aged 60-75 years in good health and CMV-seropositive. Both conserved end residues are part of each CDR3. The D gene is left open where the match is weak. For some rows the clone size is stated as once, few or many, or as a class when expanded; others skip it.

V,size,J,D,DNA,CDR3
TRBV6-5,once,TRBJ1-5,NA,TGTGCCAGCATAGAATCTTTGGGAGGTCAGCCCCAGCATTTT,CASIESLGGQPQHF
TRBV14,NA,TRBJ1-5,NA,TGTGCCAGCAGCCAAGGTTTCCGGGACAATCAGCCCCAGCATTTT,CASSQGFRDNQPQHF
TRBV7-9,NA,TRBJ1-4,NA,TGTGCCAGCAGCCCCGGGACTGTGTCGACTAATGAAAAACTGTTTTTT,CASSPGTVSTNEKLFF
TRBV21-1,NA,TRBJ1-1,NA,TGTGCCAGCAGCAAAGAACAGGACGCGGACACTGAAGCTTTCTTT,CASSKEQDADTEAFF
TRBV7-2,once,TRBJ2-7,NA,TGTGCCAGCAGCTCCAGTAAAGTCCGAATCTACGAGCAGTACTTC,CASSSSKVRIYEQYF
TRBV19,NA,TRBJ2-2,NA,TGTGCCACCATGGGGCAGATCGCCGGGGAGCTGTTTTTT,CATMGQIAGELFF
TRBV21-1,NA,TRBJ1-5,NA,TGTCCTTACCTACAGGGAACGAGCAATCAGCCCCAGCATTTT,CPYLQGTSNQPQHF
TRBV6-5,once,TRBJ2-7,TRBD1,TGTGCCAGCAGCTCGGGACAGGGGGCAGCCTACGAGCAGTACTTC,CASSSGQGAAYEQYF
TRBV27,NA,TRBJ2-7,TRBD2,TGTGCCAGCAGTCGACTAGCGGGAGTTCTGGCCTACGAGCAGTACTTC,CASSRLAGVLAYEQYF
TRBV27,NA,TRBJ2-7,NA,TGTGCCAGCAGTTTCCCAGACGGGTCCTACGAGCAGTACTTC,CASSFPDGSYEQYF
TRBV27,NA,TRBJ1-2,TRBD1,TGTGCCAGCAGTCAAACAGGGGGCTATGGCTACACCTTC,CASSQTGGYGYTF
TRBV7-9,NA,TRBJ2-5,NA,TGTGCCAGCAGCTTAGTCTCATTACAGTGCGAGACCCAGTACTTC,CASSLVSLQCETQYF
TRBV7-2,NA,TRBJ2-2,NA,TGTGCCAGCAGCTTAGGAAGGGGTGTCGGGGAGCTGTTTTTT,CASSLGRGVGELFF
TRBV11-2,NA,TRBJ2-1,TRBD2,TGTGCCAGCAGCTTGACTAGCGGTGAGCAGTTCTTC,CASSLTSGEQFF
TRBV7-3,NA,TRBJ2-5,TRBD1,TGTGCCAGCAGCTTAGGGGGACAGGGAGGGGAGACCCAGTACTTC,CASSLGGQGGETQYF
TRBV14,NA,TRBJ2-5,NA,TGTGCCAGCAGCCAAGCGGAGACCCAGTACTTC,CASSQAETQYF
TRBV27,NA,TRBJ1-4,TRBD1,TGTGCCAGCAGTCGCAAACAGGGGATGAAGGAAAAACTGTTTTTT,CASSRKQGMKEKLFF
TRBV5-5,NA,TRBJ1-1,NA,TGTGCCAGCAGCCCTCTCAACACTGAAGCTTTCTTT,CASSPLNTEAFF
TRBV18,NA,TRBJ2-7,TRBD2,TGTGCCAGCTCACCCTGGACTAGCGGGATTGCATACGAGCAGTACTTC,CASSPWTSGIAYEQYF
TRBV19,NA,TRBJ1-4,TRBD1,TGTGCCAGTAGTCAAACAGGGGGCTCAACTAATGAAAAACTGTTTTTT,CASSQTGGSTNEKLFF
TRBV4-3,NA,TRBJ2-3,NA,TGCGCCAGCAGCCAAGATAGAGTGGTGGCAGGGCGAAGCACAGATACGCAGTATTTT,CASSQDRVVAGRSTDTQYF
TRBV28,NA,TRBJ2-1,TRBD2,TGTGCCAGCGATGGGGGGGCCTACAATGAGCAGTTCTTC,CASDGGAYNEQFF
TRBV19,NA,TRBJ1-5,NA,TGTGCCAGTAGCAACACAGGGAGCAATCAGCCCCAGCATTTT,CASSNTGSNQPQHF
TRBV6-4,NA,TRBJ2-2,TRBD2,TGTGCCAGCAGGAGGACTAGCGGGAAGTGGGGCACCGGGGAGCTGTTTTTT,CASRRTSGKWGTGELFF